This T cell receptor (beta chain) was documented in a study of T cells in Graves' hyperthyroidism and ophthalmopathy. About the research overall: Peripheral blood collection took place at initial diagnosis, before any treatment.

The investigators amplified TCR beta CDR3 regions from RNA transcripts. The HTBI set primed first-round TCR CDR3 RT-PCR. TCRdb reprocessed the multiplex PCR reads with MiXCR, giving one entry per CDR3 protein. The sample contains around 720,000 distinct CDR3 sequences, over 35% of which appear only once. Exclusion of patients followed from uncontrolled infection, other autoimmune disease, pregnancy or lactation. The CDR3 is 14 amino acids. Germline loops: CDR1 DFQATT, CDR2 SNEGSKA (reference sequence). This clonotype was sampled from a woman between 40 and 50 years old with Graves' hyperthyroidism. This chain uses TRBV20-1 with TRBJ2-5, with 9 nucleotides matching TRBD1. The last part of the DNA fits TRBJ2-7 better; the J call may be wrong. Sequenced material: blood. This chain's CDR3 is CSASAGQGTYEQYF. The CDR3 DNA is TGCAGTGCTAGTGCAGGACAGGGGACCTACGAGCAGTACTTC.